Presented here are 14 T cell receptor beta chains from one specimen sequenced in a study of metastatic and nonmetastatic thyroid tumors. Before thyroid surgery, none of the patients had received any treatment. Via MiXCR, TCRdb re-called the PCR reads. This table holds tens of thousands of clones, more than 9.5% found once. The sequenced sample was blood. The receptors come from a female donor with papillary thyroid cancer or a benign thyroid nodule (not recorded which). Some clones in this sample may be carry-over from other donors' samples.

This clone was seen ten or more times. The rearrangement uses TRBV2 and TRBJ1-5; D unclear. The CDR3 loop spans 13 amino acids. Trimming left V 3 bases short and J 6 bases short, with 9 bases between. The germline gives CDR1 SNHLY, CDR2 FYNNEI. The CDR3, as DNA: TGTGCCAGCAGTGAGTCGTATAGTCAGCCCCAGCATTTT. This encodes CASSESYSQPQHF.

The sample holds a few counts of this clone. The conserved closing phenylalanine or tryptophan is absent in this CDR3, likely reflecting a read error. This chain joins TRBV12-3 or TRBV12-4 and TRBJ2-7, with D possibly being TRBD1 (6 bases). The CDR3 loop spans 12 amino acids. V was cut by 5 bases and J by 10 bases, with 15 bases left in between. The DNA of the CDR3 is TGTGCCAGCAGTGAAACAGGGACCGACCAGTACTCC. Residues: CASSETGTDQYS.

This clone was picked up many times. The chain is built from TRBV12-3 or TRBV12-4 and TRBJ2-1; maybe TRBD1 (5 bases). Trimming left V 6 bases short and J 1 base short, with 10 bases between. CDR3 length: 14 amino acids. The CDR3 sequence is CASSPQGSYNEQFF. The CDR3 nucleotides are TGTGCCAGCAGCCCCCAGGGATCCTACAATGAGCAGTTCTTC.

This clone was seen at least ten times. The gene calls are TRBV5-1 and TRBJ1-2, with D unclear. CDR3 length equals 13 residues. Germline V gene sequence: CDR1 SGHRS, CDR2 YFSETQ. V shed 0 bases and J shed 7 bases, with 10 bases lying between them. The CDR3 sequence: CASSLVVRGGYTF. DNA of the CDR3: TGCGCCAGCAGCTTGGTAGTTCGCGGTGGCTACACCTTC.

The rearrangement uses TRBV7-6 and TRBJ2-2, with 10 bases fitting TRBD2. The V gene end was trimmed by 3 bases and the J gene end by 7 bases; junction bases not matched to a gene: 8. CDR3 length equals 16 residues. The germline V gene has CDR1 SGHVS and CDR2 FNYEAQ. The CDR3: CASSLGLARVVGELFF. As DNA, the CDR3 is TGTGCCAGCAGCTTGGGACTAGCGAGAGTGGTCGGGGAGCTGTTTTTT.

This chain uses TRBV3-1 with TRBJ1-3; possibly TRBD1 for D (6 bases). CDR3 length equals 15 residues. Between the trimmed V and J ends, which lost 4 bases and 3 bases, there was a span of 13 bases. Looked up from germline, CDR1 is LGHDT and CDR2 is YNNKEL (reference sequence). The DNA for the CDR3 is TGTGCCAGCAGCCTTAACAGGGTTGGTGGAAACACCATATATTTT. It specifies CASSLNRVGGNTIYF.

This clone was found many times. The gene calls are TRBV5-1 and TRBJ1-1; D might be TRBD1 (5 bases). This CDR3 spans 14 amino acids. V gave up 0 bases and J gave up 11 bases, with 17 bases separating them. Germline lookup yields CDR1 SGHRS and CDR2 YFSETQ. Written as DNA, the CDR3 is TGCGCCAGCAGCTTGGCCGGGGGAGGGAGCGGCGCTTTCTTT. Translation: CASSLAGGGSGAFF.

There are many counts of this clone. The gene calls are TRBV4-1 and TRBJ2-1; no clear D gene. The CDR3 spans 16 residues. CDR1 MGHRA and CDR2 YSYEKL come from the germline V gene. V was shortened by 0 bases and J by 0 bases, with 9 bases between the two germline ends. The CDR3 sequence is CASSQDPVNSYNEQFF. As DNA, the CDR3 is TGCGCCAGCAGCCAAGATCCGGTAAACTCCTACAATGAGCAGTTCTTC.

This clone was recorded at least ten times. V gene TRBV7-2 combines with J gene TRBJ2-1; 7 nucleotides line up with TRBD2. The trim removed 7 bases at V and 1 base at J, leaving 7 bases unmatched. The CDR3 has 15 amino acids. Germline values: CDR1 SGHTA, CDR2 FQGNSA. CDR3 amino acids: CASTPWTSSYNEQFF. In nucleotides, the CDR3 is TGTGCCAGCACCCCCTGGACTAGTTCCTACAATGAGCAGTTCTTC.

This clone was found many times. DNA of the CDR3: TGTGCCAGTAGTACGCAGGGGGCCTCGAACACCGGGGAGCTGTTTTTT. Its translation is CASSTQGASNTGELFF. The chain joins TRBV19 to TRBJ2-2; 8 nucleotides line up with TRBD1. The V and J ends lost 4 bases and 0 bases, in that order; junction bases with no gene match: 4. The CDR3 is 16 amino acids. Looked up from germline, CDR1 is LNHDA and CDR2 is SQIVND (reference sequence).

There are many counts of this clone. V and J are TRBV11-1 and TRBJ1-2; no clear D. The CDR3 has 16 amino acids. V lost 1 base and J lost 3, with 15 bases in between. Germline assignment: CDR1 SGHAT and CDR2 FQDESV (reference sequence). The chain's CDR3 is CASSLGPGYGDYGYTF. For the CDR3, the DNA is TGTGCCAGCAGCTTAGGGCCTGGGTACGGGGACTATGGCTACACCTTC.

At least ten counts were recorded for this clone. This chain connects TRBV27 to TRBJ2-7; the D gene is possibly TRBD1 (6 bases). Germline V lookup: CDR1 MNHEY, CDR2 SMNVEV (reference sequence). The CDR3 consists of 15 residues. Trimming stripped 5 bases from V and 0 bases from J, with 14 bases between. CDR3 coding DNA: TGTGCCAGCAGTCAAGGACAGTGGAGCTCCTACGAGCAGTACTTC. Amino acid sequence: CASSQGQWSSYEQYF.

At least ten counts were recorded for this clone. The chain recombines TRBV12-3 or TRBV12-4 with TRBJ2-7; D is uncertain. V lost 5 bases, J lost 6 bases, and 8 bases lay in between. CDR3 length equals 11 residues. The CDR3 protein is CASSLVSEQYF. In DNA, the CDR3 is TGTGCCAGCAGTCTAGTGAGCGAGCAGTACTTC.

This clone was detected ten times or more. V gene TRBV2 combines with J gene TRBJ1-4; 8 nucleotides align to TRBD1. There are 14 residues in the CDR3. Germline CDR1 and CDR2: SNHLY and FYNNEI. V dropped 6 bases and J dropped 5; count of bases not matched to a gene: 5. The CDR3 region is CASSPRQGNEKLFF. CDR3 nucleotide sequence: TGTGCCAGCAGCCCCCGACAGGGGAATGAAAAACTGTTTTTT.